The 9 T cell receptor beta chains below were found in one sample sequenced in a study of T cell clonotyping in hematopoietic cell transplantation. Sequencing used immunoSEQ multiplex PCR; TCRdb keeps in-frame clones, though not all of them. Of roughly 40,000 clones listed, approximately 95% are singletons. Sequenced sample: peripheral blood mononuclear cells. The receptors shown here come from a young man in good health. Some clones in this sample may be carry-over from other donors' samples.

This chain connects TRBV9 to TRBJ2-5; 9 bases align to TRBD1. The CDR3 consists of 15 residues. Germline CDR1 SGDLS, CDR2 YYNGEE. V lost 0 bases to trimming and J lost 3 bases; unmatched junction nucleotides: 3. CDR3 amino acids: CASSVERTGEETQYF. The CDR3 coding sequence is TGTGCCAGCAGCGTAGAGCGGACAGGGGAAGAGACCCAGTACTTC. Full variable domain (rest looked up from reference TRBV9 and TRBJ2-5): DSGVTQTPKHLITATGQRVTLRCSPRSGDLSVYWYQQSLDQGLQFLIQYYNGEERAKGNILERFSAQQFPDLHSELNLSSLELGDSALYFCASSVERTGEETQYFGPGTRLLVL.

This clone was seen only once. The rearrangement joins TRBV27 to TRBJ2-3; D is uncertain. Germline V gene data show CDR1 as MNHEY and CDR2 as SMNVEV (reference sequence). With 4 bases removed from V and 5 bases from J, the gap between germline ends came to 13 bases. There are 14 residues in the CDR3. CDR3 in DNA: TGTGCCAGCAGTTATGCCTTGGGTGGAGATACGCAGTATTTT. This translates into CASSYALGGDTQYF.

This rearrangement joins TRBV19 to TRBJ1-2; D not certain. Germline V lookup: CDR1 LNHDA, CDR2 SQIVND (reference sequence). Trimming took off 4 bases at V and 8 bases at J, with 11 bases between the two ends. This CDR3 contains 12 residues. CDR3: CASSRAAGGYTF. CDR3 DNA sequence: TGTGCCAGTAGTAGGGCGGCGGGAGGCTACACCTTC. The whole variable domain, remainder taken from reference TRBV19 and TRBJ1-2, is DGGITQSPKYLFRKEGQNVTLSCEQNLNHDAMYWYRQDPGQGLRLIYYSQIVNDFQKGDIAEGYSVSREKKESFPLTVTSAQKNPTAFYLCASSRAAGGYTFGSGTRLTVV.

This chain links TRBV15 with TRBJ1-1; D unresolved. Germline V gives CDR1 LNHNV, CDR2 YYDKDF (reference sequence). CDR3 length: 15 residues. Trimming pared 0 bases from V and 2 bases from J, leaving 10 bases between. Written as DNA, the CDR3 is TGTGCCACCAGCAGAGAGCCGTTACAAAACACTGAAGCTTTCTTT. This gives the protein CATSREPLQNTEAFF.

This sequence joins TRBV27 and TRBJ1-2; 7 bases agree with TRBD1. Per germline, CDR1 MNHEY and CDR2 SMNVEV (reference sequence). This CDR3 contains 13 residues. V shed 3 bases, J shed 5 bases, and the junction held 3 bases outside the gene matches. The CDR3 here is CASSFGRGYGYTF. The CDR3 DNA follows: TGTGCCAGCAGTTTTGGCAGGGGGTATGGCTACACCTTC.

V is TRBV27 and J is TRBJ1-6, with 9 nucleotides matching TRBD1. The CDR3 is 18 residues long. J lost 4 bases, V lost 5 bases, and 12 bases had no gene match. Germline V CDR1 and CDR2: MNHEY, SMNVEV (reference sequence). The DNA of the CDR3 is TGTGCCAGCAGTGCCAACTACAGGGGGCTAGAATATAATTCACCCCTCCACTTT. Translated: CASSANYRGLEYNSPLHF.

This clone was recorded only once. The CDR3 DNA reads as TGTGCCAGCAGCTTCGGACTAGCGGGCTACAATGAGCAGTTCTTC. This gives the protein CASSFGLAGYNEQFF. The chain recombines TRBV7-9 with TRBJ2-1, with TRBD2 matching over 11 bases. The CDR3 consists of 15 residues. Trimming cost V 3 bases and J 3 bases; bases outside gene matches: 1. CDR1 is SEHNR and CDR2 is FQNEAQ in the germline V gene (reference sequence).

The gene calls are TRBV5-1 and TRBJ2-7; D uncertain. Trimming removed 0 bases at V and 2 bases at J, with 12 bases between. This CDR3 spans 15 amino acids. Germline CDR1 SGHRS, CDR2 YFSETQ. The CDR3 coding sequence is TGCGCCAGCAGCTTGGCTGGTTCGGGCACCTACGAGCAGTACTTC. It encodes CASSLAGSGTYEQYF.

In the case of this clone: The same CDR3 arises from other DNA sequences in this sample as well. The chain has TRBV6-5 and TRBJ2-7, with D perhaps matching TRBD1 or TRBD2 (5 bases each). Germline V CDR1 and CDR2: MNHEY, SVGAGI. The CDR3 covers 13 residues. V was shortened by 6 bases and J by 6 bases, with 15 bases between the two germline ends. The CDR3 loop is CASSSGLLGEQYF. In DNA form, the CDR3 reads TGTGCCAGCAGCTCGGGGCTCCTGGGCGAGCAGTACTTC.